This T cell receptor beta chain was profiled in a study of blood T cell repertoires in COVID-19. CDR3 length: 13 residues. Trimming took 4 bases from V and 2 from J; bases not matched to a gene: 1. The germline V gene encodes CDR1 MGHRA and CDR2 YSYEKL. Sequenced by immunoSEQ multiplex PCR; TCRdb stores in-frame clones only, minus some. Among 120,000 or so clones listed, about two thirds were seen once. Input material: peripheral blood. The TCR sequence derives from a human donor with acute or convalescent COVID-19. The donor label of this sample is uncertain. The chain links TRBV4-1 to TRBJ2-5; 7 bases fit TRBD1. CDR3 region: CASSPGQQETQYF. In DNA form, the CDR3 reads TGCGCCAGCAGCCCGGGACAGCAAGAGACCCAGTACTTC.